This TCR beta chain was identified during a study of cytomegalovirus exposure and HLA in healthy donors. Study-wide results and limits: Follow-up analysis later connected one missense variant in DCLRE1C with trimming of TCR beta V- and J-genes.

This clone showed up just a few times. What it binds is not known. The V gene's germline CDR1 is LNHDA and CDR2 SQIVND (reference sequence). The CDR3 runs to 14 residues. J lost 4 bases, V lost 5 bases, and 6 bases had no gene match. The PCR made use of 60 Vbeta and 13 Jbeta primers. Assay used: immunoSEQ multiplex PCR; TCRdb lists only in-frame clones, some missing. The sample comprises roughly 120,000 clones, 80% to 90% of which are singletons, and about 11% rests with the top ten. This chain connects TRBV19 to TRBJ2-5; TRBD2 aligns across 8 bases. This receptor was obtained from a male donor in good health and CMV-seropositive. The sequenced sample was PBMCs. The CDR3 protein is CASSLGLDGETQYF. CDR3 in DNA: TGTGCCAGTAGTTTGGGACTAGATGGAGAGACCCAGTACTTC.